These T cell receptor beta chains were read from a single sample in a study of shared clonotypes between healthy human individuals. The assay was immunoSEQ multiplex PCR, and TCRdb's table has in-frame clones only and misses some. Of 2,100,000 or so clones in the sample, approximately 94% were seen once. Sequencing was carried out using naive CD4+ T cells sorted from blood. Receptor source: a man between 18 and 35 years old in good health. CDR3s include the opening cysteine and the closing phenylalanine or tryptophan. The D gene is left open where the match is weak. Rows give clone size only sometimes, using once, few, many, or a class for an expanded clone.

j_gene | abundance | v_gene | d_gene | CDR3nt | CDR3aa
TRBJ2-5 | . | TRBV6-5 | . | TGTGCCAGCTTTAGGGAGACCCAGTACTTC | CASFRETQYF
TRBJ1-3 | . | TRBV6-5 | . | TGTGCCAGCAGTTACGTAGGGATTGGAAACACCATATATTTT | CASSYVGIGNTIYF
TRBJ2-7 | . | TRBV30 | TRBD1 | TGTGCCTGGAGTTTGGGACAGGGGGTCTACGAGCAGTACTTC | CAWSLGQGVYEQYF
TRBJ1-1 | . | TRBV5-1 | . | TGCGCCAGTCGACAGGAGACCATGAACACTGAAGCTTTCTTT | CASRQETMNTEAFF
TRBJ2-3 | . | TRBV29-1 | TRBD2 | TGCAGCGCAGCTCCGGCGGGGGGCTTTAATACAGATACGCAGTATTTT | CSAAPAGGFNTDTQYF
TRBJ2-3 | . | TRBV5-1 | . | TGCGCCAGCTCACTCCTTAGAGGGGAAGGAAGGACAGATACGCAGTATTTT | CASSLLRGEGRTDTQYF
TRBJ2-1 | . | TRBV30 | . | TGTGCCTGGGGCCCCACCGGCGTTGCGCAGTTCTTC | CAWGPTGVAQFF
TRBJ1-4 | . | TRBV2 | . | TGTGCCAGCAGTCCGGGAGCTGCAACTAATGAAAAACTGTTTTTT | CASSPGAATNEKLFF
TRBJ2-5 | . | TRBV6-5 | TRBD2 | TGTGCCAGCACACCGGGACTAGCGACAGCGGGGACCCAGTACTTC | CASTPGLATAGTQYF
TRBJ1-2 | few | TRBV2 | . | TGTGCCAGCAGTGCAGGGAGGGCTAACTATGGCTACACCTTC | CASSAGRANYGYTF
TRBJ1-6 | . | TRBV19 | . | TGTGCCAGTAGTATGACCCAGCCACCCCTCCACTTT | CASSMTQPPLHF
TRBJ1-6 | . | TRBV18 | TRBD1 | TGTGCCAGCTCACCGACGGGACAGGATAATTCACCCCTCCACTTT | CASSPTGQDNSPLHF
TRBJ2-7 | . | TRBV19 | . | TGTGCCAGTAGTATCCTCCCGGTCCAGGGGTACTACGAGCAGTACTTC | CASSILPVQGYYEQYF
TRBJ2-3 | . | TRBV9 | . | TGTGCCAGCAGCCAGCCTTTGAGGGGTAGCACAGATACGCAGTATTTT | CASSQPLRGSTDTQYF
TRBJ1-1 | . | TRBV6-5 | . | TGTGCCAGCAGTTCGGGGACGGCAGAAGCTTTCTTT | CASSSGTAEAFF
TRBJ2-1 | . | TRBV11-3 | . | TGTGCCAGCAGCTTAGCCGGGGGGCCTGGTAATGAGCAGTTCTTC | CASSLAGGPGNEQFF
TRBJ2-7 | . | TRBV29-1 | TRBD1 | TGCAGCGCAGGTGACAGGGGGATCTACGAGCAGTACTTC | CSAGDRGIYEQYF
TRBJ1-6 | . | TRBV10-2 | TRBD1 | TGCGCCAGTGCGGGACAGTATAATTCACCCCTCCACTTT | CASAGQYNSPLHF
TRBJ2-2 | . | TRBV5-4 | . | TGTGCCAGCAGCTATCTTGGGGATGGAACCGGGGAGCTGTTTTTT | CASSYLGDGTGELFF
TRBJ2-7 | . | TRBV6-1 | TRBD1 | TGTGCCAGCAGTGGTGGGGACAGGGGGAGGAACGAGCAGTACTTC | CASSGGDRGRNEQYF
TRBJ1-1 | . | TRBV10-3 | TRBD1 | TGTGCCATCAGTCCTCTCGGACAGGGAGGGAGGAACACTGAAGCTTTCTTT | CAISPLGQGGRNTEAFF
TRBJ2-3 | . | TRBV9 | . | TGTGCCAGCAGCGGTGTAGCTACAGATACGCAGTATTTT | CASSGVATDTQYF
TRBJ2-7 | . | TRBV7-2 | TRBD1 | TGTGCCAGCAGCTTTGGACAGGGGGCTGTTTACGAGCAGTACTTC | CASSFGQGAVYEQYF
TRBJ2-6 | . | TRBV2 | . | TGTGCCAGCAGTGAAGTGGAAATAACCCCTCCTGACGTCCTGACTTTC | CASSEVEITPPDVLTF
TRBJ2-7 | . | TRBV6-1 | . | TGTGCCAGCAGTGAAAAGTACTACGAGCAGTACTTC | CASSEKYYEQYF
TRBJ2-1 | . | TRBV6-6 | TRBD1 | TGTGCCAGCAAACAGGGGGTCTCCTACAATGAGCAGTTCTTC | CASKQGVSYNEQFF
TRBJ2-7 | . | TRBV9 | . | TGTGCCAGCAGCGGGGGAACAGGGAGTCCAAGGGTGTACGAGCAGTACTTC | CASSGGTGSPRVYEQYF
TRBJ2-1 | . | TRBV7-9 | . | TGTGCCAGCAGGGCCGGAGGCGAAACATATGAGCAGTTCTTC | CASRAGGETYEQFF
TRBJ1-3 | . | TRBV19 | . | TGTGCCAGTAGTAAGGTGACTGGAAACACCATATATTTT | CASSKVTGNTIYF
TRBJ1-4 | . | TRBV27 | . | TGTGCCAGCAGTTTAAGGGCAGCTCTGAATGAAAAACTGTTTTTT | CASSLRAALNEKLFF
TRBJ2-7 | . | TRBV6-1 | . | TGTGCCAGCAATCCCAGGCCAGGGGAGCAGTACTTC | CASNPRPGEQYF
TRBJ2-7 | . | TRBV28 | . | TGTGCCAGCAGTTCCGGTAGGGGGAGGTACGAGCAGTACTTC | CASSSGRGRYEQYF
TRBJ1-3 | . | TRBV29-1 | . | TGCAGCGGTATGGACAAATTGTCTGGAAACACCATATATTTT | CSGMDKLSGNTIYF
TRBJ2-2 | . | TRBV11-2 | . | TGTGCCAGCAGCTTAGTCGGATCATCCACCGGGGAGCTGTTTTTT | CASSLVGSSTGELFF
TRBJ2-1 | . | TRBV6-5 | TRBD2 | TGTGCCAGCAGTTTCAGCGGGGAACTCTCCTACAATGAGCAGTTCTTC | CASSFSGELSYNEQFF
TRBJ2-7 | . | TRBV28 | TRBD1 | TGTGCCAGCGGACAGGGTAAACACGAGCAGTACTTC | CASGQGKHEQYF
TRBJ1-5 | few | TRBV10-3 | . | TGTGCCATCAGTGAGTCGTTGGGGGAGACCAATCAGCCCCAGCATTTT | CAISESLGETNQPQHF
TRBJ2-2 | . | TRBV5-1 | TRBD2 | TGCGCCAGCAGCCTCCGGACTAGCGGGAACACCGGGGAGCTGTTTTTT | CASSLRTSGNTGELFF
TRBJ1-2 | . | TRBV5-6 | . | TGTGCCAGCAGCTCATTAGCCGGTTCTAACTATGGCTACACCTTC | CASSSLAGSNYGYTF
TRBJ2-7 | . | TRBV6-6 | TRBD1 | TGTGCCAGCGGGGGACAGCCCGGGTCCTCCTACGAGCAGTACTTC | CASGGQPGSSYEQYF
TRBJ2-2 | once | TRBV2 | . | TGTGCCAGCAGGACGACAGCTAACACCGGGGAGCTGTTTTTT | CASRTTANTGELFF
TRBJ2-7 | . | TRBV7-2 | TRBD2 | TGTGCCAGCAGCCCCCTGGGTAGGACTAGCGACGAGCAGTACTTC | CASSPLGRTSDEQYF
TRBJ1-3 | . | TRBV5-4 | . | TGTGCCAGCAGTCCGGGGCCCAGCTCTGGAAACACCATATATTTT | CASSPGPSSGNTIYF
TRBJ2-1 | . | TRBV4-1 | TRBD2 | TGCGCCAGCAGCCAAGGTCGAGCGGGGGGGTGGAGCTCCTACAATGAGCAGTTCTTC | CASSQGRAGGWSSYNEQFF
TRBJ1-5 | . | TRBV28 | . | TGTGCCAGCAGTTTATTGGTTCAGCCCCAGCATTTT | CASSLLVQPQHF
TRBJ2-5 | . | TRBV7-6 | . | TGTGCCAGCAGCTTGAGGGTTTTTGGAGAGACCCAGTACTTC | CASSLRVFGETQYF
TRBJ2-7 | . | TRBV6-1 | TRBD1 | TGTGCCAGCAGACCGGGACAGGGGATCTACGAGCAGTACTTC | CASRPGQGIYEQYF
TRBJ2-3 | . | TRBV6-1 | TRBD1 | TGTGCCAGCAGTGCGGACAGGCGGGATACGCAGTATTTT | CASSADRRDTQYF
TRBJ2-5 | . | TRBV29-1 | TRBD2 | TGCAGCGTTGCCCCCGGGACTAGCGGGAGTGAGACCCAGTACTTC | CSVAPGTSGSETQYF
TRBJ2-3 | . | TRBV7-6 | . | TGTGCCAGCAGCTCCACAGTGAGTGCGCAGTATTTT | CASSSTVSAQYF
TRBJ2-5 | once | TRBV10-3 | TRBD2 | TGTGCCATCAGTGAGACGGGGACTAGCCGAAACCAAGAGACCCAGTACTTC | CAISETGTSRNQETQYF
TRBJ1-4 | . | TRBV7-2 | . | TGTGCCAGCAGGAAACAGAGGTCCTTGGTTAATGAAAAACTGTTTTTT | CASRKQRSLVNEKLFF
TRBJ1-2 | . | TRBV19 | . | TGTGCCAGTATTGGAAGGAGATTGCCCACCTTC | CASIGRRLPTF
TRBJ1-4 | . | TRBV2 | . | TGTGCCAGCAGTGTTTTTAATGAAAAACTGTTTTTT | CASSVFNEKLFF
TRBJ1-1 | few | TRBV2 | TRBD1 | TGTGCCAGTCGACAGGGAGGGGCTGAAGCTTTCTTT | CASRQGGAEAFF
TRBJ1-1 | . | TRBV7-9 | . | TGTGCCAGCAGCTTAGGGCCAGGGGACACTGAAGCTTTCTTT | CASSLGPGDTEAFF
TRBJ1-6 | once | TRBV5-1 | . | TGCGCCAGCAGCTTGGATGGGAGTTTGCCCTATAATTCACCCCTCCACTTT | CASSLDGSLPYNSPLHF